Listed below are T cell receptor beta chains from one sample, sequenced in a study of blood T cell repertoires in COVID-19. The protocol was immunoSEQ multiplex PCR, while the TCRdb copy is restricted to in-frame clones and leaves out a portion. Among around 41,000 clones, 88% were seen once, and the ten largest hold roughly 5%. Sequences were obtained from peripheral blood. The receptor set was obtained from a human donor in a cohort sampled during active COVID-19. The CDR3 runs from the conserved cysteine through the conserved F or W. Fields, in order: clone size, V gene, D gene, CDR3 length, J gene, CDR3 protein, CDR3 DNA. D genes are given only for firm matches. Clone sizes are given selectively: once, few, many, or a class where the clone is expanded.

abundance: .
v_gene: TRBV24-1
d_gene: .
len: 15
j_gene: TRBJ2-5
CDR3aa: CATGRVSPRGETQYF
CDR3nt: TGTGCCACGGGCCGGGTTAGCCCTAGGGGAGAGACCCAGTACTTC

abundance: .
v_gene: TRBV6-1
d_gene: .
len: 15
j_gene: TRBJ1-5
CDR3aa: CASSEGTYSNQPQHF
CDR3nt: TGTGCCAGCAGTGAGGGGACTTATAGCAATCAGCCCCAGCATTTT

abundance: .
v_gene: TRBV6-1
d_gene: .
len: 16
j_gene: TRBJ1-2
CDR3aa: CASSETSQGTVYGYTF
CDR3nt: TGTGCCAGCAGTGAAACCTCGCAGGGGACCGTCTATGGCTACACCTTC

abundance: .
v_gene: TRBV29-1
d_gene: .
len: 13
j_gene: TRBJ2-1
CDR3aa: CSVGADPYNEQFF
CDR3nt: TGCAGCGTTGGGGCCGACCCGTACAATGAGCAGTTCTTC

abundance: .
v_gene: TRBV27
d_gene: TRBD2
len: 15
j_gene: TRBJ2-5
CDR3aa: CASSSSTLAGETQYF
CDR3nt: TGTGCCAGCAGTTCTTCTACACTAGCGGGAGAGACCCAGTACTTC

abundance: once
v_gene: TRBV3-1/TRBV3-2
d_gene: .
len: 14
j_gene: TRBJ2-1
CDR3aa: CASSTSGSYNEQFF
CDR3nt: TGTGCCAGCAGCACGTCGGGCTCCTACAATGAGCAGTTCTTC

abundance: .
v_gene: TRBV6-4
d_gene: .
len: 16
j_gene: TRBJ2-2
CDR3aa: CASSDSRGSETGELFF
CDR3nt: TGTGCCAGCAGTGACTCTAGGGGGAGCGAAACCGGGGAGCTGTTTTTT

abundance: once
v_gene: TRBV9
d_gene: TRBD1
len: 17
j_gene: TRBJ1-2
CDR3aa: CASSVEAGGLTDYGYTF
CDR3nt: TGTGCCAGCAGCGTAGAGGCAGGGGGTCTAACAGATTATGGCTACACCTTC

abundance: .
v_gene: TRBV5-1
d_gene: TRBD1
len: 15
j_gene: TRBJ1-4
CDR3aa: CASSFAGQPNEKLFF
CDR3nt: TGCGCCAGCAGCTTCGCGGGACAGCCTAATGAAAAACTGTTTTTT

abundance: .
v_gene: TRBV9
d_gene: .
len: 15
j_gene: TRBJ2-1
CDR3aa: CASSPRPVLGDEQFF
CDR3nt: TGTGCCAGCAGCCCTCGGCCGGTTTTGGGCGATGAGCAGTTCTTC

abundance: .
v_gene: TRBV3-1/TRBV3-2
d_gene: .
len: 14
j_gene: TRBJ2-7
CDR3aa: CASSLLASDYEQYF
CDR3nt: TGTGCCAGCAGCCTATTAGCTAGCGACTACGAGCAGTACTTC

abundance: .
v_gene: TRBV5-8
d_gene: .
len: 18
j_gene: TRBJ1-1
CDR3aa: CASREESGGSGRDTEAFF
CDR3nt: TGTGCCAGCAGAGAAGAATCCGGGGGTTCCGGTAGGGACACTGAAGCTTTCTTT

abundance: .
v_gene: TRBV11-2
d_gene: .
len: 14
j_gene: TRBJ2-7
CDR3aa: CASSLDRGTDEQYF
CDR3nt: TGTGCCAGCAGCTTAGACAGGGGAACCGACGAGCAGTACTTC

abundance: once
v_gene: TRBV18
d_gene: TRBD1
len: 15
j_gene: TRBJ2-3
CDR3aa: CASSTGTGDTDTQYF
CDR3nt: TGTGCCAGCTCGACCGGGACAGGGGATACAGATACGCAGTATTTT

abundance: .
v_gene: TRBV7-8
d_gene: .
len: 15
j_gene: TRBJ1-1
CDR3aa: CASSLRAGKDTEAFF
CDR3nt: TGTGCCAGCAGCTTACGGGCAGGGAAAGACACTGAAGCTTTCTTT

abundance: .
v_gene: TRBV29-1
d_gene: TRBD2
len: 15
j_gene: TRBJ2-3
CDR3aa: CSSSGLAGGGDTQYF
CDR3nt: TGCAGCAGCTCGGGATTGGCGGGAGGGGGAGATACGCAGTATTTT

abundance: .
v_gene: TRBV12-3/TRBV12-4
d_gene: .
len: 13
j_gene: TRBJ2-7
CDR3aa: CASSLSTAYEQYF
CDR3nt: TGTGCCAGCAGTTTGTCTACCGCCTACGAGCAGTACTTC

abundance: .
v_gene: TRBV19
d_gene: TRBD2
len: 15
j_gene: TRBJ2-7
CDR3aa: CASSGTSGSVYEQYF
CDR3nt: TGTGCCAGTAGTGGGACTAGCGGGAGTGTCTACGAGCAGTACTTC

abundance: .
v_gene: TRBV5-5
d_gene: TRBD2
len: 17
j_gene: TRBJ2-2
CDR3aa: CASSSEPGLVDTGELFF
CDR3nt: TGTGCCAGCAGCTCCGAACCGGGACTAGTGGACACCGGGGAGCTGTTTTTT

abundance: .
v_gene: TRBV13
d_gene: TRBD2
len: 18
j_gene: TRBJ2-1
CDR3aa: CASSSTGGRGLAGNEQFF
CDR3nt: TGTGCCAGCAGCTCAACTGGAGGCCGGGGACTAGCAGGCAATGAGCAGTTCTTC

abundance: .
v_gene: TRBV28
d_gene: .
len: 13
j_gene: TRBJ2-1
CDR3aa: CASSSHNGRGQFF
CDR3nt: TGTGCCAGCAGTTCCCACAACGGGCGGGGGCAGTTCTTC

abundance: .
v_gene: TRBV5-5
d_gene: TRBD2
len: 15
j_gene: TRBJ2-7
CDR3aa: CASSLSGTSGDEQYF
CDR3nt: TGTGCCAGCAGCTTGTCCGGGACTAGCGGAGACGAGCAGTACTTC

abundance: .
v_gene: TRBV5-3
d_gene: .
len: 14
j_gene: TRBJ1-1
CDR3aa: CARSSPRGNTEAFF
CDR3nt: TGTGCCAGAAGCTCTCCTAGAGGGAACACTGAAGCTTTCTTT

abundance: .
v_gene: TRBV24-1
d_gene: TRBD2
len: 15
j_gene: TRBJ2-1
CDR3aa: CATSDSGLAGGEQFF
CDR3nt: TGTGCCACCAGTGATTCCGGACTAGCGGGTGGTGAGCAGTTCTTC

abundance: .
v_gene: TRBV5-6
d_gene: .
len: 19
j_gene: TRBJ2-6
CDR3aa: CASSLAGHGLYSGANVLTF
CDR3nt: TGTGCCAGCAGCTTGGCGGGACACGGACTTTACTCTGGGGCCAACGTCCTGACTTTC

abundance: .
v_gene: TRBV7-2
d_gene: .
len: 15
j_gene: TRBJ1-5
CDR3aa: CASSMEGSSNQPQHF
CDR3nt: TGTGCCAGCAGCATGGAGGGGAGTAGCAATCAGCCCCAGCATTTT

abundance: .
v_gene: TRBV28
d_gene: .
len: 14
j_gene: TRBJ2-7
CDR3aa: CASSFGTGSYEQYF
CDR3nt: TGTGCCAGCAGTTTTGGTACGGGAAGTTACGAGCAGTACTTC

abundance: .
v_gene: TRBV3-1/TRBV3-2
d_gene: TRBD1
len: 17
j_gene: TRBJ2-7
CDR3aa: CASSPLPGQGKAYEQYF
CDR3nt: TGTGCCAGCAGCCCCCTCCCGGGACAGGGGAAGGCCTACGAGCAGTACTTC

abundance: .
v_gene: TRBV24-1
d_gene: TRBD1
len: 13
j_gene: TRBJ2-7
CDR3aa: CATPGQGGYEQYF
CDR3nt: TGTGCCACCCCGGGACAGGGGGGCTACGAGCAGTACTTC

abundance: .
v_gene: TRBV7-3
d_gene: TRBD2
len: 15
j_gene: TRBJ2-1
CDR3aa: CASSSPGLAGNEQFF
CDR3nt: TGTGCCAGCAGCTCGCCGGGACTAGCGGGAAATGAGCAGTTCTTC

abundance: once
v_gene: TRBV30
d_gene: TRBD1
len: 13
j_gene: TRBJ1-5
CDR3aa: CAWSVGQLLPQHF
CDR3nt: TGTGCCTGGAGTGTGGGACAGCTTCTACCCCAGCATTTT

abundance: .
v_gene: TRBV14
d_gene: .
len: 13
j_gene: TRBJ1-1
CDR3aa: CASSQNVRGEAFF
CDR3nt: TGTGCCAGCAGCCAAAACGTCAGGGGTGAAGCTTTCTTT

abundance: .
v_gene: TRBV20-1
d_gene: .
len: 11
j_gene: TRBJ2-7
CDR3aa: CSAKGSVEQYF
CDR3nt: TGCAGTGCTAAGGGGTCGGTCGAGCAGTACTTC

abundance: .
v_gene: TRBV2
d_gene: TRBD1
len: 13
j_gene: TRBJ1-2
CDR3aa: CASSKTGNYGYTF
CDR3nt: TGTGCCAGCAGCAAGACAGGGAACTATGGCTACACCTTC

abundance: .
v_gene: TRBV5-5
d_gene: TRBD2
len: 16
j_gene: TRBJ2-5
CDR3aa: CASSLRPSGDLETQYF
CDR3nt: TGTGCCAGCAGCTTGCGCCCTAGCGGGGATTTAGAGACCCAGTACTTC

abundance: .
v_gene: TRBV2
d_gene: TRBD2
len: 16
j_gene: TRBJ2-1
CDR3aa: CASTRTSAFLYNEQFF
CDR3nt: TGTGCCAGCACTCGGACTAGCGCTTTCCTCTACAATGAGCAGTTCTTC

abundance: .
v_gene: TRBV7-9
d_gene: .
len: 15
j_gene: TRBJ2-2
CDR3aa: CASSHGTTNTGELFF
CDR3nt: TGTGCCAGCAGTCACGGGACAACGAACACCGGGGAGCTGTTTTTT

abundance: .
v_gene: TRBV19
d_gene: .
len: 16
j_gene: TRBJ2-5
CDR3aa: CASSIEVGEFQETQYF
CDR3nt: TGTGCCAGTAGTATAGAGGTCGGGGAGTTCCAAGAGACCCAGTACTTC

abundance: .
v_gene: TRBV7-2
d_gene: TRBD1
len: 16
j_gene: TRBJ1-5
CDR3aa: CASSLGGDPRVQPQHF
CDR3nt: TGTGCCAGCAGCCTAGGGGGCGACCCCCGGGTGCAGCCCCAGCATTTT

abundance: .
v_gene: TRBV27
d_gene: .
len: 14
j_gene: TRBJ1-1
CDR3aa: CASSLRTENTEAFF
CDR3nt: TGTGCCAGCAGCCTCCGGACTGAAAACACTGAAGCTTTCTTT

abundance: .
v_gene: TRBV5-6
d_gene: TRBD1
len: 15
j_gene: TRBJ2-7
CDR3aa: CASTQTGASSYEQYF
CDR3nt: TGTGCCAGCACCCAAACAGGGGCCAGCTCCTACGAGCAGTACTTC

abundance: .
v_gene: TRBV7-6
d_gene: TRBD1
len: 17
j_gene: TRBJ2-5
CDR3aa: CASSLDPGQGRRETQYF
CDR3nt: TGTGCCAGCAGCTTAGACCCGGGACAGGGGAGGAGGGAGACCCAGTACTTC

abundance: .
v_gene: TRBV18
d_gene: .
len: 15
j_gene: TRBJ2-2
CDR3aa: CASSNPSANTGELFF
CDR3nt: TGTGCCAGCTCTAATCCCTCTGCGAACACCGGGGAGCTGTTTTTT

abundance: .
v_gene: TRBV4-1
d_gene: TRBD1
len: 16
j_gene: TRBJ2-1
CDR3aa: CASSTHHGQGRNEQFF
CDR3nt: TGCGCCAGCAGCACCCACCATGGACAGGGGCGGAATGAGCAGTTCTTC

abundance: once
v_gene: TRBV7-8
d_gene: TRBD2
len: 14
j_gene: TRBJ2-7
CDR3aa: CASSLSGSSYEQYF
CDR3nt: TGTGCCAGCAGCTTGAGCGGGAGCTCCTACGAGCAGTACTTC

abundance: .
v_gene: TRBV24-1
d_gene: TRBD1
len: 16
j_gene: TRBJ2-1
CDR3aa: CATSDAGTGWLNEQFF
CDR3nt: TGTGCCACCAGTGATGCCGGGACAGGGTGGCTCAATGAGCAGTTCTTC

abundance: .
v_gene: TRBV27
d_gene: TRBD2
len: 14
j_gene: TRBJ2-1
CDR3aa: CASSLSGRANEQFF
CDR3nt: TGTGCCAGCAGTTTAAGCGGGAGGGCCAATGAGCAGTTCTTC

abundance: .
v_gene: TRBV9
d_gene: TRBD1
len: 14
j_gene: TRBJ2-7
CDR3aa: CASSVGTGVEEQYF
CDR3nt: TGTGCCAGCAGCGTAGGAACAGGGGTGGAGGAGCAGTACTTC

abundance: .
v_gene: TRBV7-2
d_gene: TRBD2
len: 18
j_gene: TRBJ2-3
CDR3aa: CASSLGSLAGAYTDTQYF
CDR3nt: TGTGCCAGCAGCTTAGGGAGTCTAGCGGGAGCCTACACAGATACGCAGTATTTT

abundance: once
v_gene: TRBV9
d_gene: TRBD2
len: 15
j_gene: TRBJ2-3
CDR3aa: CASSVSSGGTDTQYF
CDR3nt: TGTGCCAGCAGCGTATCTAGCGGCGGCACAGATACGCAGTATTTT

abundance: .
v_gene: TRBV28
d_gene: TRBD1
len: 15
j_gene: TRBJ2-7
CDR3aa: CASYQGQPSPYEQYF
CDR3nt: TGTGCCAGTTATCAGGGACAGCCGTCTCCGTACGAGCAGTACTTC

abundance: .
v_gene: TRBV20-1
d_gene: TRBD2
len: 14
j_gene: TRBJ2-3
CDR3aa: CSASAGGSTDTQYF
CDR3nt: TGCAGTGCCAGTGCGGGGGGGAGCACAGATACGCAGTATTTT

abundance: .
v_gene: TRBV3-1/TRBV3-2
d_gene: .
len: 14
j_gene: TRBJ2-7
CDR3aa: CASSQPGRQTEQYF
CDR3nt: TGTGCCAGCAGCCAACCAGGGCGGCAGACCGAGCAGTACTTC

abundance: .
v_gene: TRBV28
d_gene: .
len: 15
j_gene: TRBJ1-5
CDR3aa: CASSPRLGGNQPQHF
CDR3nt: TGTGCCAGCAGCCCACGCCTTGGAGGGAATCAGCCCCAGCATTTT

abundance: few
v_gene: TRBV18
d_gene: .
len: 15
j_gene: TRBJ2-7
CDR3aa: CASSQGPTRAYEQYF
CDR3nt: TGTGCCAGCTCACAGGGCCCTACCAGGGCCTACGAGCAGTACTTC

abundance: .
v_gene: TRBV6-2/TRBV6-3
d_gene: TRBD1
len: 15
j_gene: TRBJ2-7
CDR3aa: CASTPTRDRVREQYF
CDR3nt: TGTGCCAGCACCCCAACCAGGGACAGGGTCCGGGAGCAGTACTTC

abundance: .
v_gene: TRBV6-5
d_gene: TRBD2
len: 15
j_gene: TRBJ2-5
CDR3aa: CASSYTGGSQETQYF
CDR3nt: TGTGCCAGCAGTTACACGGGCGGGAGTCAAGAGACCCAGTACTTC